This T cell receptor beta chain came from a study of identical twins. This clonotype was detected many times. Its antigen is currently unknown. Study-wide points: Zero-insertion results could be subject to partial confounding by invariant MAIT and iNKT cells.

TCRdb re-analysed the 5' RACE reads in MiXCR, keeping a single row per CDR3 protein. The table lists hundreds of thousands of distinct CDR3 sequences, 6.1% of them singletons. The CDR3 sequence is 14 residues long. The V end lost 2 bases, the J end lost 10 bases, and 15 bases lay between the germline ends. CDR1 and CDR2 (germline): SGHVS, FNYEAQ. The source of this sequence is a man between 18 and 29 years old in good health. Sequencing was done on a sample of naive T cells sorted from blood. The V and J genes are TRBV7-6 and TRBJ2-1; possible D gene TRBD2, 7 bases. The CDR3 loop reads CASSLIGGAWEQFF. As DNA, the CDR3 is TGTGCCAGCAGCTTAATAGGGGGGGCCTGGGAGCAGTTCTTC. Using reference TRBV7-6 and TRBJ2-1 for the parts outside the CDR3, the full variable domain is GAGVSQSPRYKVTKRGQDVALRCDPISGHVSLYWYRQALGQGPEFLTYFNYEAQQDKSGLPNDRFSAERPEGSISTLTIQRTEQRDSAMYRCASSLIGGAWEQFFGPGTRLTVL.